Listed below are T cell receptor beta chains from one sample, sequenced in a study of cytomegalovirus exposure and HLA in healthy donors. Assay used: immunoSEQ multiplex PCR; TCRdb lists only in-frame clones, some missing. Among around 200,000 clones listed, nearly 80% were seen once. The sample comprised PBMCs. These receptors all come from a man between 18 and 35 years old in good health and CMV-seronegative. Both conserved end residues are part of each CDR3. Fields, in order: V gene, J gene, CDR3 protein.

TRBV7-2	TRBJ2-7	CASSRTGQTSYEQYF
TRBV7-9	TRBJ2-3	CASSFEGGLDTQYF
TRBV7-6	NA	CASSLSWQGEDEQYF
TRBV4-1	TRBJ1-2	CASSQTGTLIYGYTF
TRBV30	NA	CAWSVRWGDGRDRSYEQYF
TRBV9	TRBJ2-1	CASSVHSRGGSFSYNEQFF
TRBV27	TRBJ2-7	CASSLYGGPINSYEQYF
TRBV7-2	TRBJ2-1	CASSLVGGSLVNEQFF
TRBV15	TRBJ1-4	CATSGGLGYDEKLFF
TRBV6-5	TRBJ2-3	CASSVGQGFADTQYF
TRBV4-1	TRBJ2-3	CASSQEGTSGNTDTQYF
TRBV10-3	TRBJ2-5	CAIRQGSSETQYF
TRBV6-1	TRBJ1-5	CASSEIDSWRGQPQHF
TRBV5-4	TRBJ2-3	CASSRPLAAGTDTQYF
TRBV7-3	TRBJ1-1	CASSLYQGITEAFF
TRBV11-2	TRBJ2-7	CASSLALAYEQYF
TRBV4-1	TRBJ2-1	CASSLDRDNEQFF
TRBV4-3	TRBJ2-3	CASSQGQASGLDTQYF
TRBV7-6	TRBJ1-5	CASSQGGQRNQPQHF
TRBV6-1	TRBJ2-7	CASSDGAEQYF
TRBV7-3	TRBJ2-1	CASSSKSSGRGNEQFF
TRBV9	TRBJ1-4	CASSVGVGQGHEKLFF
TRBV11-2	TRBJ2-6	CASSSHLGQGARGANVLTF
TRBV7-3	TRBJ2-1	CASSLWTSADNEQFF
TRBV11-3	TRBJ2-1	CASSPFEGWEQFF
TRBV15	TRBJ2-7	CATSKSKGQTTYEQYF
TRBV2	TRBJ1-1	CARSYRGNTEAFF
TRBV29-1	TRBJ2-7	CSVVLGETGPYEQYF
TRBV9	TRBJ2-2	CASSGGISDRGHTGELFF
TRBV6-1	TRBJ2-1	CASSEDSGPHNEQFF
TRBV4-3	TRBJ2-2	CASSQLTGGAQPGELFF
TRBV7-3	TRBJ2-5	CASSPDGTGNFETQYF
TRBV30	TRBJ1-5	CAWSVGGDQPQHF
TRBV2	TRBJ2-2	CASSGDRGHGELFF
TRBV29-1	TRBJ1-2	CSVERDRVKNYGYTF
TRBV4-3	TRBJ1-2	CASSQGQGSYGYTF
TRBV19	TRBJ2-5	CASSVTGGGQTQYF
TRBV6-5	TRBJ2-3	CASTSWAGGTDTQYF
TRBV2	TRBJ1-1	CASSEGQGVFTEAFF
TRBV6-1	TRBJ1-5	CASRTGQGAAQPQHF
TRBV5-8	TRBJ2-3	CASSLAGTSGETDTQYF
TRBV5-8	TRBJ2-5	CASSTGTVTSQETQYF
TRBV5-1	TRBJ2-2	CASSLTDWNTGELFF
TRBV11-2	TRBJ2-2	CASSLGTLNTGELFF
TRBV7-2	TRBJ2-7	CASSSQRGYEQYF
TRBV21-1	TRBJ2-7	CASSKEYTLSGSSYEQYF
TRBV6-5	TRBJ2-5	CASSSGQGTETQYF
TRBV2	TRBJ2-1	CASVRGLGADEQFF
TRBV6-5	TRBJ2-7	CASRGLAVPYEQYF
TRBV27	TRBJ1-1	CASRITGAVGTEAFF